Presented here are 11 T cell receptor beta chains from one specimen sequenced in a study of Graves' ophthalmopathy and Graves' hyperthyroidism. CDR3 regions of TCR beta were amplified from RNA transcripts. RT-PCR was first run with HTBI primers, then multiplex PCR in a second round. TCRdb re-analysed the multiplex PCR reads in MiXCR, keeping a single row per CDR3 protein. The sample carries over a million distinct CDR3 sequences, 35% to 40% recorded once. Sequencing was performed on peripheral blood or thyroid tissue (not recorded which). Receptor source: an adult man with Graves' hyperthyroidism.

The genes are TRBV29-1 and TRBJ1-1; D not resolved. The CDR3 covers 12 residues. V lost 3 bases, J lost 0 bases, and 5 bases lay in between. Per the germline V gene, CDR1 is SQVTM and CDR2 is ANQGSEA. The CDR3 bases are TGCAGCGTTGACTTCGTGAACACTGAAGCTTTCTTT. Translation: CSVDFVNTEAFF.

This chain connects TRBV12-3 or TRBV12-4 to TRBJ1-1; tentatively, D is TRBD1 (5 bases). The germline V and J ends were trimmed by 8 bases and 4 bases, with 17 bases remaining between them. This CDR3 spans 14 amino acids. This CDR3 is CASAGPRRGTEAFF. CDR3 coding DNA: TGTGCCAGCGCTGGGCCCCGGAGGGGCACTGAAGCTTTCTTT.

V and J are TRBV5-6 and TRBJ2-7; 8 positions agree with TRBD2. Germline V lookup: CDR1 SGHDT, CDR2 YYEEEE. The CDR3 runs 14 residues. The V gene end was trimmed by 5 bases and the J gene end by 4 bases; junction bases not matched to a gene: 8. The chain's CDR3 is CASSMAGGTYEQYF. The CDR3, as DNA: TGTGCCAGCAGTATGGCGGGAGGAACTTACGAGCAGTACTTC.

The rearrangement uses TRBV7-2 and TRBJ2-5; D unresolved. Germline-derived CDR1 and CDR2 are SGHTA and FQGNSA. The CDR3 spans 10 residues. V shed 5 bases and J shed 11 bases, with 9 bases lying between them. The CDR3 DNA follows: TGTGCCAGCAGCGGAGAGTCACAGTACTTC. Its protein product is CASSGESQYF.

This clonotype was seen at least ten times. The chain employs TRBV9 and TRBJ1-5; D is uncertain. Germline V gene sequence: CDR1 SGDLS, CDR2 YYNGEE. This CDR3 is built from 15 residues. The ends were cut back, 4 bases at V and 2 bases at J, with 13 bases in the middle. The chain's CDR3 is CASSPSLAGNQPQHF. As DNA, the CDR3 is TGTGCCAGCAGCCCCAGTCTAGCGGGCAATCAGCCCCAGCATTTT.

This clonotype was seen many times. V usage is TRBV7-9 and J usage is TRBJ1-4, with D possibly being TRBD1 (6 bases). The CDR3 length is 17 residues. The ends were cut back, 5 bases at V and 8 bases at J, with 24 bases in the middle. Per the germline V gene, CDR1 is SEHNR and CDR2 is FQNEAQ (reference sequence). The CDR3 sequence: CASSPTGGGQVREKLFF. The CDR3 bases are TGTGCCAGCAGCCCCACAGGAGGGGGGCAGGTTCGAGAAAAACTGTTTTTT.

In its sample, this clonotype was seen a few times. CDR3 region: CAIGGDRANTGELFF. The DNA of the CDR3 is TGTGCCATCGGGGGGGACAGGGCAAACACCGGGGAGCTGTTTTTT. This rearrangement joins TRBV10-3 to TRBJ2-2; 9 bases match TRBD1. The V and J ends lost 8 bases and 2 bases, in that order; junction bases with no gene match: 6. CDR3 length equals 15 residues. Germline loops: CDR1 ENHRY, CDR2 SYGVKD.

There are many counts of this clonotype. The CDR3 region is CATTDLSGNTIYF. The DNA for the CDR3 is TGTGCCACCACTGACCTCTCTGGAAACACCATATATTTT. This chain connects TRBV10-3 to TRBJ1-3; D gene uncertain. V was cut by 10 bases and J by 0 bases, with 10 bases left in between. CDR3 length equals 13 residues. Germline V gives CDR1 ENHRY, CDR2 SYGVKD.

V usage is TRBV11-2 and J usage is TRBJ1-2; D is unclear. This CDR3 comprises 14 residues. Germline lookup yields CDR1 SGHAT and CDR2 FQNNGV. Between the trimmed V and J ends, which lost 2 bases and 8 bases, there was a span of 15 bases. DNA of the CDR3: TGTGCCAGCAGCTTATTTGACGGAGGAGAGGGCTACACCTTC. This gives the protein CASSLFDGGEGYTF.

This clonotype was counted at least ten times. V is TRBV27 and J is TRBJ1-2; possible D gene TRBD1, 6 bases. This CDR3 has 15 residues. Germline CDR1 is MNHEY and CDR2 is SMNVEV (reference sequence). V lost 0 bases to trimming and J lost 6 bases, with 14 bases between them. The CDR3 loop is CASSLSSGATHGYTF. The CDR3 nucleotides read TGTGCCAGCAGTTTATCGTCGGGGGCCACCCATGGCTACACCTTC.

The chain couples TRBV29-1 to TRBJ1-1, with a tentative D call TRBD1 (6 bases). Germline CDR1 is SQVTM and CDR2 is ANQGSEA. Trimming removed 6 bases from V and 1 base from J, with 21 bases in between. The CDR3 sequence is 16 residues long. The CDR3 DNA follows: TGCAGCGTGCGCGGGCGCAGGGGATTTGGGAACACTGAAGCTTTCTTT. Its protein is CSVRGRRGFGNTEAFF. The full variable domain, in which reference TRBV29-1 and TRBJ1-1 provide the parts outside the CDR3, is SAVISQKPSRDICQRGTSLTIQCQVDSQVTMMFWYRQQPGQSLTLIATANQGSEATYESGFVIDKFPISRPNLTFSTLTVSNMSPEDSSIYLCSVRGRRGFGNTEAFFGQGTRLTVV.